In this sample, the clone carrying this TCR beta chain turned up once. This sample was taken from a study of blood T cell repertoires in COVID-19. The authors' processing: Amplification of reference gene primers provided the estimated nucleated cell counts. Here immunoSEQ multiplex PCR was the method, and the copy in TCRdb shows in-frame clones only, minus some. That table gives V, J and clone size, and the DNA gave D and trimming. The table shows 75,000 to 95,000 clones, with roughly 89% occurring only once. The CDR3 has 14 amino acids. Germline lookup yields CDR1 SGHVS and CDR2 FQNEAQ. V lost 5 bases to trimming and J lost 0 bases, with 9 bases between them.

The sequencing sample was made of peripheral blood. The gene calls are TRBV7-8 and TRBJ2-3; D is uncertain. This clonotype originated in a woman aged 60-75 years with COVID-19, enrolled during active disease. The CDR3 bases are TGTGCCAGCAGCCCTGACTTTAGCACAGATACGCAGTATTTT. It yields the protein CASSPDFSTDTQYF. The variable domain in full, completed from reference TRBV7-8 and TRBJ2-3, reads GAGVSQSPRYKVAKRGQDVALRCDPISGHVSLFWYQQALGQGPEFLTYFQNEAQLDKSGLPSDRFFAERPEGSVSTLKIQRTQQEDSAVYLCASSPDFSTDTQYFGPGTRLTVL.